This TCR beta chain was obtained from a study of T cell responses to AZD1222 COVID-19 vaccine. Study-level results: Sampled repertoires all dated from after the peak T cell response. Among those given AZD1222, only 6 or 7 were seropositive at baseline. Breadth and depth of Spike-specific TCRs rose after two AZD1222 doses.

To note about this clone: Antigen unknown.

TCRdb's table, derived via immunoSEQ multiplex PCR, lists solely in-frame clones and lacks some. The table includes approximately 100,000 clones, 70% to 90% detected once. This specimen was peripheral blood, taken 28 days after the second AZD1222 dose. The TCR was taken from an adult who received the AZD1222 COVID-19 vaccine.

The CDR3 bases are TGTGCCAGCAGCCCAATCCCGAATGAGCAGTTCTTC. As protein: CASSPIPNEQFF. The V call is TRBV21-1, the J call TRBJ2-1. TRBV21-1 is labeled a pseudogene. The CDR3 is made up of 12 amino acids.